In this sample, the clone carrying this TCR beta chain turned up a few times. Its antigen is not known. Vbeta (60) and Jbeta (13) primers were used in the PCR. Data came from immunoSEQ multiplex PCR; TCRdb stores just in-frame clones and leaves some out. Among more than 70,000 clones listed, around two thirds were seen once. The CDR3 spans 12 residues. Germline-derived CDR1 and CDR2 are MDHEN and SYDVKM. V was trimmed by 3 bases and J by 4 bases, leaving 3 bases between them. This sample is drawn from a study of cytomegalovirus exposure and HLA in healthy donors. Study observations and caveats: One variant, a missense change in DCLRE1C, was linked in a later analysis to TCR beta V- and J-gene trimming.

The V gene is TRBV28, the J gene TRBJ2-2; D ambiguous. The specimen sequenced was PBMCs. The receptor was derived from a woman between 50 and 59 years old in good health and CMV-seropositive. CDR3 sequence reads: CASSFSTGELFF. The CDR3 nucleotides read TGTGCCAGCAGTTTTAGCACCGGGGAGCTGTTTTTT.